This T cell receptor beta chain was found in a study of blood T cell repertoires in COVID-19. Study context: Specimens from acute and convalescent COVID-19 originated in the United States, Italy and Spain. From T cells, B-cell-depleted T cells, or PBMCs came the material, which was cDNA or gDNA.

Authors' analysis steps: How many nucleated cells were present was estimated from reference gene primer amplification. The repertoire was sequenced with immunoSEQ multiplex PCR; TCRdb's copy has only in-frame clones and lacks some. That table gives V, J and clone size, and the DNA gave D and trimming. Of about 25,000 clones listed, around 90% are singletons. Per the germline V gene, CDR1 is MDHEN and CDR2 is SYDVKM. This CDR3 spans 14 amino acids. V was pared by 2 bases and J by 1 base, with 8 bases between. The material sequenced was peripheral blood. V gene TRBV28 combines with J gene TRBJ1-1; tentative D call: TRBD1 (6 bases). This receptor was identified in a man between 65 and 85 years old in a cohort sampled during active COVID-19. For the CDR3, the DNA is TGTGCCAGCAGTTTAGCAGGGGAGAACACTGAAGCTTTCTTT. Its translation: CASSLAGENTEAFF. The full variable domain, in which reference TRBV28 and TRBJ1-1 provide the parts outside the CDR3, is DVKVTQSSRYLVKRTGEKVFLECVQDMDHENMFWYRQDPGLGLRLIYFSYDVKMKEKGDIPEGYSVSREKKERFSLILESASTNQTSMYLCASSLAGENTEAFFGQGTRLTVV.